These 22 T cell receptor beta chains came from one sample sequenced in a study of beta chain features in type 1 diabetes. Whole-study results and caveats: Shorter TCRB CDR3s, moderately but significantly so, were found in Type 1 diabetes patients in all four CD4+ subsets.

These receptors have no known antigen. The sequenced template was cDNA made from the entire isolated RNA. Generated by immunoSEQ multiplex PCR, the TCRdb table keeps only in-frame clones and is missing some. The data hold approximately 250,000 clones, with 20% to 25% observed a single time. The specimen was naive CD4+ T cells from blood. The receptors stem from a woman under 40 with type 1 diabetes.

The genes are TRBV19 and TRBJ1-1; tentatively, D is TRBD1 (6 bases). The CDR3 is made up of 12 amino acids. Per germline, CDR1 LNHDA and CDR2 SQIVND (reference sequence). Trimming stripped 9 bases from V and 5 bases from J, with 13 bases between. The CDR3, as DNA: TGTGCCAGACAGGGCGTGAGGACTGAAGCTTTCTTT. This translates into CARQGVRTEAFF.

V and J are TRBV28 and TRBJ2-1; possibly TRBD1 for D (6 bases). Looked up from germline, CDR1 is MDHEN and CDR2 is SYDVKM. The CDR3 length is 15 residues. Between the trimmed V and J ends, which lost 2 bases and 0 bases, there was a span of 8 bases. CDR3: CASSLGGLSYNEQFF. CDR3 coding DNA: TGTGCCAGCAGTTTAGGGGGCCTCTCCTACAATGAGCAGTTCTTC.

J is TRBJ1-5 and V is TRBV28, with D possibly TRBD1 on 6 matching bases. Per the germline V gene, CDR1 is MDHEN and CDR2 is SYDVKM. The CDR3 has 15 amino acids. Deletions cut 4 bases from V and 2 bases from J, with 12 bases between. In DNA form, the CDR3 reads TGTGCCAGCAGTTCGCGTTCAGGGGGCAATCAGCCCCAGCATTTT. This encodes CASSSRSGGNQPQHF.

The V call is TRBV18, the J call TRBJ2-3; 7 bases agree with TRBD1. CDR1 and CDR2 from the germline V gene are KGHSH and LQKENI. The CDR3 contains 14 residues. V lost 4 bases and J lost 2; bases outside the gene matches: 3. DNA of the CDR3: TGTGCCAGCTCACTCGGGACAGCCACAGATACGCAGTATTTT. Its translation is CASSLGTATDTQYF.

This clone has just a few counts. The chain is built from TRBV5-1 and TRBJ2-6; D is undetermined. There are 16 residues in the CDR3. In germline, CDR1 is SGHRS, CDR2 YFSETQ. Trimming shortened V by 0 bases and J by 1 base, and 8 bases separated the two germline ends. The CDR3 sequence is CASSLAAYSGANVLTF. The CDR3 bases are TGCGCCAGCAGCTTGGCCGCCTATTCTGGGGCCAACGTCCTGACTTTC.

The chain uses TRBV7-3 and TRBJ2-3; 10 bases align to TRBD1. Germline CDR1 SGHTA, CDR2 FQGTGA. Unmatched junction bases numbered 6, after V lost 6 bases and J lost 3 bases. The CDR3 covers 15 residues. This CDR3 reads CASRASGQGTDTQYF. DNA for the CDR3: TGTGCCAGCAGAGCGTCGGGACAGGGGACAGATACGCAGTATTTT. Using reference TRBV7-3 and TRBJ2-3 for the parts outside the CDR3, the full variable domain is GAGVSQTPSNKVTEKGKYVELRCDPISGHTALYWYRQSLGQGPEFLIYFQGTGAADDSGLPNDRFFAVRPEGSVSTLKIQRTERGDSAVYLCASRASGQGTDTQYFGPGTRLTVL.

The chain couples TRBV5-1 to TRBJ2-2; a weak D match, TRBD2 (5 bases). This CDR3 comprises 14 residues. V was trimmed by 4 bases and J by 1 base, leaving 8 bases between them. Germline assignment: CDR1 SGHRS and CDR2 YFSETQ. CDR3 region: CASSPSLNTGELFF. Written as DNA, the CDR3 is TGCGCCAGCAGCCCTAGCCTGAACACCGGGGAGCTGTTTTTT.

The rearrangement joins TRBV6-1 to TRBJ1-1; 9 bases align to TRBD1. Germline CDR1 and CDR2: MNHNS and SASEGT. The trim removed 6 bases at V and 4 bases at J, leaving 6 bases unmatched. The CDR3 length is 14 residues. The CDR3 bases are TGTGCCAGCAGCGGGACAGGGTCGAGCACTGAAGCTTTCTTT. Amino acid sequence: CASSGTGSSTEAFF.

This clone was detected a few times. The V call is TRBV7-2, the J call TRBJ2-5; a possible D gene is TRBD2 (6 bases). This CDR3 has 15 residues. V was cut by 2 bases and J by 7 bases, with 17 bases left in between. CDR1 is SGHTA, CDR2 FQGNSA, per germline. The CDR3 here is CASSLRRDLGGTQYF. The CDR3 coding sequence is TGTGCCAGCAGCTTAAGAAGGGACTTGGGAGGGACCCAGTACTTC.

The genes are TRBV15 and TRBJ2-6; the D gene is possibly TRBD1 (5 bases). This CDR3 has 15 amino acids. V shed 0 bases and J shed 10 bases, with 13 bases lying between them. Germline values: CDR1 LNHNV, CDR2 YYDKDF (reference sequence). CDR3 sequence: CATSRDRGPGNVLTF. CDR3 bases: TGTGCCACCAGCAGAGATAGGGGTCCTGGAAACGTCCTGACTTTC.

This chain joins TRBV10-3 and TRBJ2-7; 14 bases align to TRBD2. The V gene end was trimmed by 2 bases and the J gene end by 3 bases; junction bases not matched to a gene: 9. The germline V gene encodes CDR1 ENHRY and CDR2 SYGVKD. The CDR3 totals 18 residues. The CDR3 nucleotides are TGTGCCATCAGTGAGCGAGGGGGACTAGCGGGAGTAAGCTACGAGCAGTACTTC. Translating it yields CAISERGGLAGVSYEQYF.

This clone was counted only a few times. The genes are TRBV29-1 and TRBJ2-1; TRBD2 matches 7 bases. This CDR3 is built from 14 residues. Germline V lookup: CDR1 SQVTM, CDR2 ANQGSEA. The CDR3 DNA is TGCACCGTGCAGGGTAGCGGGTCCTACAATGAGCAGTTCTTC. This sequence encodes CTVQGSGSYNEQFF.

This clone was observed a handful of times. The genes are TRBV2 and TRBJ2-4; TRBD2 is a possible D gene (5 bases). V shed 1 base and J shed 3 bases, with 7 bases lying between them. This CDR3 comprises 14 residues. Germline CDR1 SNHLY, CDR2 FYNNEI. The CDR3 nucleotides are TGTGCCAGCAGTGAAGTGGCGGGCAAAAACATTCAGTACTTC. Residues: CASSEVAGKNIQYF. Based on the CDR3 plus reference TRBV2 and TRBJ2-4, the full variable domain is EPEVTQTPSHQVTQMGQEVILRCVPISNHLYFYWYRQILGQKVEFLVSFYNNEISEKSEIFDDQFSVERPDGSNFTLKIRSTKLEDSAMYFCASSEVAGKNIQYFGAGTRLSVL.

CDR3: CASSLLDSSEQYF. CDR3 bases: TGCGCCAGCAGCTTGCTGGACAGTAGCGAGCAGTACTTC. The chain links TRBV5-1 to TRBJ2-7, with D possibly TRBD1 on 6 matching bases. Per germline, CDR1 SGHRS and CDR2 YFSETQ. The CDR3 consists of 13 residues. Trimming removed 1 base at V and 6 bases at J, with 11 bases between.

This chain uses TRBV18 with TRBJ1-1; 7 nucleotides agree with TRBD1. Germline lookup yields CDR1 KGHSH and CDR2 LQKENI. V lost 5 bases, J lost 6 bases, and 3 bases stayed unmatched. The CDR3 is 12 residues long. This CDR3 is CASSSDRAEAFF. DNA of the CDR3: TGTGCCAGCTCATCCGACAGGGCTGAAGCTTTCTTT.

This chain connects TRBV29-1 to TRBJ1-1; D is perhaps TRBD1 (5 bases). The germline V gene has CDR1 SQVTM and CDR2 ANQGSEA. Trimming took off 6 bases at V and 2 bases at J, with 10 bases between the two ends. The CDR3 runs to 12 residues. The DNA for the CDR3 is TGCAGCGTACTCAGGGCTAACACTGAAGCTTTCTTT. As protein: CSVLRANTEAFF.

In its sample, this clone was seen a few times. V and J are TRBV18 and TRBJ1-1, with 7 bases fitting TRBD1. Germline V CDR1 and CDR2: KGHSH, LQKENI. This CDR3 has 14 amino acids. V lost 3 bases to trimming and J lost 4 bases; unmatched junction nucleotides: 5. CDR3 protein: CASSPTGDGTEAFF. Here the CDR3 DNA reads TGTGCCAGCTCACCCACAGGGGATGGCACTGAAGCTTTCTTT. The full variable domain, in which reference TRBV18 and TRBJ1-1 provide the parts outside the CDR3, is NAGVMQNPRHLVRRRGQEARLRCSPMKGHSHVYWYRQLPEEGLKFMVYLQKENIIDESGMPKERFSAEFPKEGPSILRIQQVVRGDSAAYFCASSPTGDGTEAFFGQGTRLTVV.

This clone was seen a handful of times. The chain combines TRBV30 with TRBJ1-2; TRBD1 might be the D (5 bases). CDR3 length: 14 residues. Trimming took 0 bases from V and 2 from J, leaving 10 bases between them. CDR1 GTSNPN and CDR2 SVGIG come from the germline V gene (reference sequence). The CDR3 sequence is CAWSVLGANYGYTF. CDR3 coding DNA: TGTGCCTGGAGTGTATTAGGGGCGAACTATGGCTACACCTTC.

This clone was seen a few times. This chain uses TRBV4-1 with TRBJ2-1; maybe TRBD1 (5 bases). The V gene lost 0 bases and the J gene lost 8 bases, with 14 bases spanning the gap. CDR1 is MGHRA and CDR2 is YSYEKL in the germline V gene. CDR3 length equals 15 residues. CDR3 sequence reads: CASSQDQMQGDEQFF. Written as DNA, the CDR3 is TGCGCCAGCAGCCAAGATCAGATGCAGGGCGATGAGCAGTTCTTC.

The J gene is TRBJ1-1, the V gene TRBV28; D perhaps matches TRBD1 (5 bases). Trimming took off 2 bases at V and 5 bases at J, with 12 bases between the two ends. The V gene's germline CDR1 is MDHEN and CDR2 SYDVKM. The CDR3 spans 14 residues. The DNA for the CDR3 is TGTGCCAGCAGTTTAATGGGGCGTCTAACTGAAGCTTTCTTT. Its protein product is CASSLMGRLTEAFF.

The chain joins TRBV5-4 to TRBJ1-5; 10 nucleotides agree with TRBD1. The CDR3 spans 16 residues. In germline, CDR1 is SGHNT, CDR2 YYREEE (reference sequence). Germline trimming cut 2 bases from V and 4 bases from J; bases unmatched to any gene: 6. The DNA of the CDR3 is TGTGCCAGCAGCTTCACGGGACAGGGGAGGAATCAGCCCCAGCATTTT. This encodes CASSFTGQGRNQPQHF.

The CDR3, as DNA: TGCGCCAGCAGCTTGGTGCCAGGACAGAATCAGCCCCAGCATTTT. The encoded protein is CASSLVPGQNQPQHF. The chain recombines TRBV5-1 with TRBJ1-5; D possibly corresponds to TRBD1 (6 bases). In germline, CDR1 is SGHRS, CDR2 YFSETQ. V was clipped by 0 bases and J by 4 bases, with 11 bases between them. The CDR3 has 15 residues. The variable domain in full, completed from reference TRBV5-1 and TRBJ1-5, reads KAGVTQTPRYLIKTRGQQVTLSCSPISGHRSVSWYQQTPGQGLQFLFEYFSETQRNKGNFPGRFSGRQFSNSRSEMNVSTLELGDSALYLCASSLVPGQNQPQHFGDGTRLSIL.